Here is one TCR beta chain with its context. Antigen specificity is unknown. Sequence at one end of the junction differs from germline and may be a read error. The germline gives CDR1 SGDLS, CDR2 YYNGEE. The CDR3 sequence is 16 residues long. The authors ran a second PCR of roughly 7 to 11 cycles using a sample-barcoded 5' primer and a J-beta primer mix. All cDNA molecules were each tagged by a template-switch adaptor with 12 random nucleotides. TCRdb redid the calling of the 5' RACE reads with MiXCR, one entry per CDR3 protein. The table has about 1.7 million distinct CDR3 sequences, 28% seen once. These data come from a study of blood T cells in healthy people across ages. General observations from the study: Older age coincided with a roughly linear decline in TCR beta diversity per million T cells. Nothing was known about donor CMV status, and this possibly confounded expanded clonotype changes.

This receptor was obtained from a woman in her 30s in good health. The chain combines TRBV9 with TRBJ2-1; either TRBD1 or TRBD2 may supply D (5 bases each). The sequenced sample was blood. CDR3 in amino acids: CVSSPRESLGYNEQFF. CDR3 in DNA: TGTGTCAGCAGTCCCAGGGAGTCATTGGGCTACAATGAGCAGTTCTTC.